The 18 T cell receptor beta chains given below trace back to one sample, sequenced in a study of blood T cell repertoires in COVID-19. The data were produced by immunoSEQ multiplex PCR, yet TCRdb's version contains in-frame clones alone and is incomplete. The table lists approximately 140,000 clones, approximately 80% of them singletons, with around 2.2% in the top ten. The sequenced sample consisted of peripheral blood. The receptors were gathered from a man in his sixties or seventies with acute or convalescent COVID-19.

The rearrangement uses TRBV3-1 (or the pseudogene TRBV3-2) and TRBJ2-1, with 13 bases matching TRBD2. V shed 5 bases, J shed 1 base, and the junction held 17 bases outside the gene matches. Per the germline V gene, CDR1 is LGHDT and CDR2 is YNNKEL (reference sequence). The CDR3 extends over 21 amino acids. The CDR3 here is CASSTFPLRTSGSLSYNEQFF. CDR3 bases: TGTGCCAGCAGCACCTTTCCCCTCCGGACTAGCGGGAGTCTGTCCTACAATGAGCAGTTCTTC.

The chain has TRBV5-1 and TRBJ2-3, with 9 nucleotides matching TRBD2. This CDR3 spans 16 amino acids. V lost 3 bases to trimming and J lost 2 bases; unmatched junction nucleotides: 7. Germline V gives CDR1 SGHRS, CDR2 YFSETQ. The CDR3 loop reads CASSSGTSPYTDTQYF. Written as DNA, the CDR3 is TGCGCCAGCAGCTCCGGGACTAGCCCATACACAGATACGCAGTATTTT.

This clone was detected once. This chain connects TRBV7-2 to TRBJ2-1; the match to TRBD2 covers 11 bases. This CDR3 contains 16 residues. The V and J ends lost 1 base and 4 bases, in that order; junction bases with no gene match: 3. The germline V gene has CDR1 SGHTA and CDR2 FQGNSA. CDR3 sequence (DNA): TGTGCCAGCAGCTTAGAGGCTAGCGGGGGGTACAATGAGCAGTTCTTC. It yields the protein CASSLEASGGYNEQFF.

This chain connects TRBV7-8 to TRBJ1-5, with TRBD1 matching over 10 bases. The J segment lost 6 bases and the V segment lost 5 bases, leaving 10 bases of the junction unmatched. The CDR3 has 16 amino acids. Germline V gene lookup returns CDR1 SGHVS and CDR2 FQNEAQ. The CDR3 DNA is TGTGCCAGCAGCCACGACAGGGGGCGCGAGGGTCAGCCCCAGCATTTT. Translating gives CASSHDRGREGQPQHF.

This chain uses TRBV28 with TRBJ1-2; no reliable D call. V was shortened by 8 bases and J by 4 bases, with 20 bases between the two germline ends. The V gene's germline CDR1 is MDHEN and CDR2 SYDVKM. The length of the CDR3 is 15 residues. CDR3 DNA sequence: TGTGCCAGCGGTTCCGGGTCCTCGGGTGTCTATGGCTACACCTTC. Translation: CASGSGSSGVYGYTF.

The V gene is TRBV6-5, the J gene TRBJ2-7; TRBD1 agrees at 10 bases. J lost 6 bases, V lost 2 bases, and 7 bases had no gene match. CDR3 length equals 15 residues. Per germline, CDR1 MNHEY and CDR2 SVGAGI. CDR3 in amino acids: CASSYSGTGVREQYF. CDR3 in DNA: TGTGCCAGCAGTTACAGTGGGACAGGGGTCCGCGAGCAGTACTTC.

This chain links TRBV18 with TRBJ1-6, with 7 bases identical to TRBD1. The CDR3 consists of 16 residues. Trimming took 1 base from V and 10 from J; bases not matched to a gene: 10. Germline V gene sequence: CDR1 KGHSH, CDR2 LQKENI. The CDR3 DNA reads TGTGCCAGCTCACCACGCGAGGCCAGGGGGGACTCACCCCTCCACTTT. The encoded protein is CASSPREARGDSPLHF.

The chain combines TRBV2 with TRBJ2-7, with TRBD2 identical over 9 bases. V was pared by 4 bases and J by 2 bases, with 3 bases of the junction left unmatched. This CDR3 has 14 residues. The V gene's germline CDR1 is SNHLY and CDR2 FYNNEI. Here the CDR3 DNA reads TGTGCCAGCAGTGGACTAGCGGCCACCTACGAGCAGTACTTC. It codes for CASSGLAATYEQYF.

The chain couples TRBV9 to TRBJ2-5, with 7 bases lining up with TRBD2. Trimming cost V 8 bases and J 6 bases; bases outside gene matches: 10. CDR3 length: 13 residues. CDR1 is SGDLS, CDR2 YYNGEE, per germline. CDR3 region: CASWWRERKTQYF. CDR3 bases: TGTGCCAGTTGGTGGCGGGAGAGGAAGACCCAGTACTTC. The variable domain in full, with the rest retrieved from reference TRBV9 and TRBJ2-5, is DSGVTQTPKHLITATGQRVTLRCSPRSGDLSVYWYQQSLDQGLQFLIQYYNGEERAKGNILERFSAQQFPDLHSELNLSSLELGDSALYFCASWWRERKTQYFGPGTRLLVL.

The chain recombines TRBV6-6 with TRBJ1-2; D might be TRBD1 (5 bases). The germline gives CDR1 MNHNY, CDR2 SVGAGI (reference sequence). V lost 5 bases and J lost 4, with 11 bases in between. The CDR3 covers 13 residues. The CDR3 loop is CASSPQEIYGYTF. The CDR3 DNA reads as TGTGCCAGCAGTCCACAGGAAATCTATGGCTACACCTTC.

V is TRBV18 and J is TRBJ1-1, with 7 bases lining up with TRBD1. Germline assignment: CDR1 KGHSH and CDR2 LQKENI. With 3 bases clipped from V and 0 bases from J, the junction kept 7 bases outside the gene matches. The CDR3 is 16 residues long. This CDR3 reads CASSPALGTVNTEAFF. DNA of the CDR3: TGTGCCAGCTCACCCGCCCTCGGGACAGTGAACACTGAAGCTTTCTTT.

The V and J genes are TRBV14 and TRBJ1-2; the match to TRBD1 covers 8 bases. CDR3 length: 15 residues. V lost 3 bases and J lost 4; bases outside the gene matches: 7. The V gene's germline CDR1 is SGHDN and CDR2 FVKESK. CDR3 DNA: TGTGCCAGCAGCCAGTCAGGGGGCAGGTTCTATGGCTACACCTTC. Translation: CASSQSGGRFYGYTF.

This clone showed up just once. V gene TRBV6-2 or TRBV6-3 combines with J gene TRBJ2-2; 8 bases are shared with TRBD1. The CDR3 totals 16 residues. Germline CDR1 and CDR2: MNHEY and SVGEGT. With V trimmed by 5 bases and J by 0 bases, 5 bases remained unmatched. The chain's CDR3 is CASSDLDRANTGELFF. For the CDR3, the DNA is TGTGCCAGCAGTGACCTGGACAGGGCGAACACCGGGGAGCTGTTTTTT.

The rearrangement joins TRBV4-1 to TRBJ1-5, with D tentatively TRBD1 (5 bases). V lost 5 bases and J 6 bases, leaving 14 bases between the germline ends. Germline assignment: CDR1 MGHRA and CDR2 YSYEKL. CDR3 length: 14 residues. CDR3 sequence reads: CASSSFTQAQPQHF. In DNA, the CDR3 is TGCGCCAGCAGCTCCTTCACACAGGCTCAGCCCCAGCATTTT.

The chain joins TRBV6-2 or TRBV6-3 to TRBJ2-5; D perhaps matches TRBD1 (6 bases). There are 15 residues in the CDR3. CDR1 and CDR2 from the germline V gene are MNHEY and SVGEGT. The V end lost 2 bases, the J end lost 1 base, and 11 bases lay between the germline ends. CDR3 residues: CASSYIGGGQETQYF. The CDR3 DNA reads TGTGCCAGCAGTTACATAGGGGGTGGCCAAGAGACCCAGTACTTC.

V is TRBV2 and J is TRBJ1-1; TRBD1 matches at 10 bases. The germline V gene has CDR1 SNHLY and CDR2 FYNNEI. The J segment lost 6 bases and the V segment lost 6 bases, leaving 7 bases of the junction unmatched. This CDR3 is built from 14 residues. The CDR3 region is CASSETGGDSEAFF. The CDR3 DNA is TGTGCCAGCAGCGAGACAGGGGGCGATTCTGAAGCTTTCTTT.

DNA for the CDR3: TGTGCCAGCAGAATCTCGGGGGATTCCTATGGCTACACCTTC. This codes for CASRISGDSYGYTF. The chain is built from TRBV7-2 and TRBJ1-2, with a weak D call TRBD1 (5 bases). V lost 6 bases and J lost 4, with 15 bases in between. CDR1 is SGHTA and CDR2 is FQGNSA in the germline V gene. This CDR3 has 14 amino acids.

The rearrangement joins TRBV10-3 to TRBJ1-3, with D possibly matching TRBD1 (5 bases). Looked up from germline, CDR1 is ENHRY and CDR2 is SYGVKD. Trimming left V 0 bases short and J 11 bases short, with 11 bases between. The CDR3 is made up of 13 amino acids. CDR3 amino acids: CAISESPGSPIYF. As DNA, the CDR3 is TGTGCCATCAGTGAGTCCCCAGGGTCGCCCATATATTTT.